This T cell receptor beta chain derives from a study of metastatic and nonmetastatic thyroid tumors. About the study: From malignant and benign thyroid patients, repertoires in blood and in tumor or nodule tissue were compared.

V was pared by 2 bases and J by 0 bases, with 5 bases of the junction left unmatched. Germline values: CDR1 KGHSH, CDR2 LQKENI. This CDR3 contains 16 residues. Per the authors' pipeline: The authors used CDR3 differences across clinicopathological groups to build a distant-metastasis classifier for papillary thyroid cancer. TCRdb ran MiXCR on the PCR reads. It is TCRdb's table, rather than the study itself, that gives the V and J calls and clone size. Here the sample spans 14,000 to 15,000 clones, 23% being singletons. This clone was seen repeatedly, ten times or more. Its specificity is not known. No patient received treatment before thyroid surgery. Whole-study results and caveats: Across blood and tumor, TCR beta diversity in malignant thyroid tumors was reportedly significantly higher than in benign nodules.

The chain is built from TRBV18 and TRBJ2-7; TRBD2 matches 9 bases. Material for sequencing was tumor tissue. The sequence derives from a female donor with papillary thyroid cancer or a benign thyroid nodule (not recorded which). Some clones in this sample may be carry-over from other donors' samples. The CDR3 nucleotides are TGTGCCAGCTCACCAAGGGCGGGAGGGCACTCCTACGAGCAGTACTTC. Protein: CASSPRAGGHSYEQYF.